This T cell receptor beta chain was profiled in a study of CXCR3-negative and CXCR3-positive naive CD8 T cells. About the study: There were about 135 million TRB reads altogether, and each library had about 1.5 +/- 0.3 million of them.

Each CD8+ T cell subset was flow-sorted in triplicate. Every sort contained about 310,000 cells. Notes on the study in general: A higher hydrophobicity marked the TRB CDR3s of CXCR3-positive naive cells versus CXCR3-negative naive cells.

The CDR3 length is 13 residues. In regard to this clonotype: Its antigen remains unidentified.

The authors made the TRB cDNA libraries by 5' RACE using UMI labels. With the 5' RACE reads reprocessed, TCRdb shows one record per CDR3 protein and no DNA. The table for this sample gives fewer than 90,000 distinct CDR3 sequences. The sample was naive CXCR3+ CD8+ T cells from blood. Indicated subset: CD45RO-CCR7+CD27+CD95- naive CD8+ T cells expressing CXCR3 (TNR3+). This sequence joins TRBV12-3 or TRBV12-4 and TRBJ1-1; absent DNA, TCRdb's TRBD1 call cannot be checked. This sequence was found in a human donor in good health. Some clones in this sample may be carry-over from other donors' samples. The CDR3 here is CASSLDGTGEAFF.